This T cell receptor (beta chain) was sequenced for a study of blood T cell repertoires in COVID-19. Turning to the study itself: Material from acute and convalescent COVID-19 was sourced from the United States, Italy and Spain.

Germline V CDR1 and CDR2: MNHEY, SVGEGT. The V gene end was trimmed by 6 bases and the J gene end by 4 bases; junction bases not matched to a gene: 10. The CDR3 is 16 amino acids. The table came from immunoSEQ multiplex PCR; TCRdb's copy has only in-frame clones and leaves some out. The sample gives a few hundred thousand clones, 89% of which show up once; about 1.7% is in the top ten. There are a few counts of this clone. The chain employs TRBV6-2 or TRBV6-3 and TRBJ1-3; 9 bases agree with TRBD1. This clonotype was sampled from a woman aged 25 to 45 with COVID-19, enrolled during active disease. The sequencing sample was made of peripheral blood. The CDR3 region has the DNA TGTGCCAGCAGCCTACAGGGGGCCCGCGGCGGAAACACCATATATTTT. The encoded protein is CASSLQGARGGNTIYF.